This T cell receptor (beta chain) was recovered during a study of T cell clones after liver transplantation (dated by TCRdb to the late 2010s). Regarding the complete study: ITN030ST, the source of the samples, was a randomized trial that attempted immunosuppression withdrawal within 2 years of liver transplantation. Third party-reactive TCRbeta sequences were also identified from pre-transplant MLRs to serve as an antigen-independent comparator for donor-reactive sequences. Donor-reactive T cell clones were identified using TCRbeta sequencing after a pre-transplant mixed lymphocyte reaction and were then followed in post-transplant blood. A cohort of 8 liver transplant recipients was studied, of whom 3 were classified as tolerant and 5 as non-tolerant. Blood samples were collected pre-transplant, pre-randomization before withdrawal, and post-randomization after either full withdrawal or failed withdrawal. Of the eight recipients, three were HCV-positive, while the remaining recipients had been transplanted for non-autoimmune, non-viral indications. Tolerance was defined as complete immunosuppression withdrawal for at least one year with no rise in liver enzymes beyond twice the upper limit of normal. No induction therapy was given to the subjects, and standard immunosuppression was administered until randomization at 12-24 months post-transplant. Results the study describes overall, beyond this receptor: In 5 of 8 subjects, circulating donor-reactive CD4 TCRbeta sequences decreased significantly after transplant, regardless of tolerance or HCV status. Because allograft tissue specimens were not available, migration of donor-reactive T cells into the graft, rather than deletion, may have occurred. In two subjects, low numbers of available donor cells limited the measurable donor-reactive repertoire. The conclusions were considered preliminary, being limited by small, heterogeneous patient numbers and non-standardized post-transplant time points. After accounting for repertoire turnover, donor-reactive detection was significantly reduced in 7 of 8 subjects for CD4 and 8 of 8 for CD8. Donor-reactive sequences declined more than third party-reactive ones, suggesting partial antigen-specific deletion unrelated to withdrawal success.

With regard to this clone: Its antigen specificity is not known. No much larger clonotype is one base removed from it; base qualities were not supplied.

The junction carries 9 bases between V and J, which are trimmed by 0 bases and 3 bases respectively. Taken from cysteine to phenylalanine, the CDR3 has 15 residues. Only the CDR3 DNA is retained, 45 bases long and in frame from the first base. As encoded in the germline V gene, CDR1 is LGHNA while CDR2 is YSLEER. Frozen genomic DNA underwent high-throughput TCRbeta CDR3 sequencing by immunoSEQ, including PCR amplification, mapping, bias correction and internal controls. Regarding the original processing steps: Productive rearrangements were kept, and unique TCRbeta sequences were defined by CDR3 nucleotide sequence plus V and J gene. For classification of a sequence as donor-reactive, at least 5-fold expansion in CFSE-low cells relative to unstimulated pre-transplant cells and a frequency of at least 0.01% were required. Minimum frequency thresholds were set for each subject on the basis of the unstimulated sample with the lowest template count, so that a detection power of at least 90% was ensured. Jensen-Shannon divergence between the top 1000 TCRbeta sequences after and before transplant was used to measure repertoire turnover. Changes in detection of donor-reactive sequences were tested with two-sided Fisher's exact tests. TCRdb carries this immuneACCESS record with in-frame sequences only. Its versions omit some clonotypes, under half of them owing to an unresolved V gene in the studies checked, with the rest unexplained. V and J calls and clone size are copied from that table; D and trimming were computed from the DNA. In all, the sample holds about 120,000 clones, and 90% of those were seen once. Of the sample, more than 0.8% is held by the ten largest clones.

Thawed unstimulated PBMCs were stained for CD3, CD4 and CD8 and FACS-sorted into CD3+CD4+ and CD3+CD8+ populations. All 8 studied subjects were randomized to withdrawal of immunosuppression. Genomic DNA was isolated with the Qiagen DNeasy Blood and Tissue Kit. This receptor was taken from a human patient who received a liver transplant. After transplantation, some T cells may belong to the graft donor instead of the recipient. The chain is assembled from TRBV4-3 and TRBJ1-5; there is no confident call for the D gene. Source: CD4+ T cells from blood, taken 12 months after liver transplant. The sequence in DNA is TGCGCCAGCAGCCAAGATTTGCCCCCCAATCAGCCCCAGCATTTT. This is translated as CASSQDLPPNQPQHF.